These 25 T cell receptor beta chains came from one sample sequenced in a study of cytomegalovirus exposure and HLA in healthy donors. PCR amplification relied on 60 Vbeta primers (plus 13 Jbeta primers). The assay was immunoSEQ multiplex PCR, and TCRdb's table has in-frame clones only and misses some. This table has about 250,000 clones, around 65% appearing once. Sequenced material: PBMCs. The receptors were sampled from a female donor in good health and CMV-seronegative.

The rearrangement uses TRBV9 and TRBJ1-2; D remains ambiguous. CDR1 and CDR2 (germline): SGDLS, YYNGEE. The CDR3 is 15 residues long. V shed 4 bases and J shed 4 bases, with 17 bases lying between them. CDR3 nucleotide sequence: TGTGCCAGCAGCTTATCGACCGGCGGAGGCTATGGCTACACCTTC. This sequence encodes CASSLSTGGGYGYTF.

This clone was counted between two and nine times. The chain combines TRBV27 with TRBJ2-7, with D unclear. The CDR3 is 14 residues long. Germline V gene data show CDR1 as MNHEY and CDR2 as SMNVEV (reference sequence). The V end was cut by 0 bases, the J end by 3 bases, with 9 bases between. The CDR3 DNA sequence: TGTGCCAGCAGTTTATCTCTAGGTAACTACGAGCAGTACTTC. Amino acids: CASSLSLGNYEQYF.

The CDR3 sequence is CASSNPQGYPYEQYF. The CDR3 DNA sequence: TGCGCCAGCAGTAATCCGCAGGGGTACCCCTACGAGCAGTACTTC. The genes are TRBV5-1 and TRBJ2-7; D might be TRBD1 (6 bases). V was trimmed by 5 bases and J by 2 bases, leaving 17 bases between them. This CDR3 has 15 residues. CDR1 and CDR2 (germline): SGHRS, YFSETQ.

This clone was found a few times. The genes are TRBV30 and TRBJ1-5, with D perhaps TRBD1 (5 bases). Germline lookup yields CDR1 GTSNPN and CDR2 SVGIG (reference sequence). V lost 0 bases and J lost 2, with 11 bases in between. This CDR3 is built from 15 residues. CDR3 sequence: CAWSVRQGGNQPQHF. The CDR3 coding sequence is TGTGCCTGGAGTGTACGTCAGGGCGGCAATCAGCCCCAGCATTTT. The full variable domain, with the rest looked up from reference TRBV30 and TRBJ1-5, is SQTIHQWPATLVQPVGSPLSLECTVEGTSNPNLYWYRQAAGRGLQLLFYSVGIGQISSEVPQNLSASRPQDRQFILSSKKLLLSDSGFYLCAWSVRQGGNQPQHFGDGTRLSIL.

The V and J genes are TRBV28 and TRBJ1-1, with 7 bases that match TRBD1. The CDR3 is made up of 13 amino acids. V dropped 2 bases and J dropped 5; count of bases not matched to a gene: 2. Germline CDR1 MDHEN, CDR2 SYDVKM. CDR3 loop: CASSLARGTEAFF. The CDR3 DNA follows: TGTGCCAGCAGTTTAGCCAGGGGGACTGAAGCTTTCTTT.

The chain links TRBV10-1 to TRBJ2-3; 11 bases fit TRBD2. V lost 6 bases and J lost 2; bases outside the gene matches: 13. Germline V gene lookup returns CDR1 WNHNN and CDR2 SYGVQD (reference sequence). This CDR3 comprises 18 residues. Here the CDR3 DNA reads TGCGCCAGCAGCGCAACTAGCGGGGGACGGGGGTTCACAGATACGCAGTATTTT. This sequence encodes CASSATSGGRGFTDTQYF.

The chain has TRBV7-9 and TRBJ2-1, with 9 bases fitting TRBD2. This CDR3 has 15 residues. Germline loops: CDR1 SEHNR, CDR2 FQNEAQ (reference sequence). V shed 2 bases and J 4 bases; nucleotides not matched to a gene: 3. The CDR3 nucleotides read TGTGCCAGCAGCTTACTCGCGGGAGGGTACAATGAGCAGTTCTTC. It translates to CASSLLAGGYNEQFF.

This sequence joins TRBV5-4 and TRBJ1-3, with 9 bases aligning to TRBD1. CDR3 length equals 14 residues. Germline V CDR1 and CDR2: SGHNT, YYREEE (reference sequence). The trim removed 6 bases at V and 7 bases at J, leaving 8 bases unmatched. This CDR3 reads CASKPTGGGNTIYF. The CDR3 region has the DNA TGTGCCAGCAAGCCGACAGGGGGGGGGAACACCATATATTTT.

Here the CDR3 DNA reads TGTGCCAGCAGCGTAGATATCAGAAACTACAATGAGCAGTTCTTC. Protein: CASSVDIRNYNEQFF. The chain carries TRBV9 and TRBJ2-1, with D unclear. Deletions cut 0 bases from V and 3 bases from J, with 10 bases between. Germline V gene sequence: CDR1 SGDLS, CDR2 YYNGEE. This CDR3 has 15 residues.

As DNA, the CDR3 is TGTGCCAGCGGGGAGGGTTTCGCTGAAGCTTTCTTT. Its protein product is CASGEGFAEAFF. The rearrangement uses TRBV6-5 and TRBJ1-1; D unclear. The CDR3 spans 12 residues. Germline assignment: CDR1 MNHEY and CDR2 SVGAGI. The V gene lost 8 bases and the J gene lost 6 bases, with 13 bases spanning the gap.

This clone is a singleton in its sample. The V and J genes are TRBV27 and TRBJ1-5; D perhaps matches TRBD1 (6 bases). This CDR3 is built from 13 residues. In germline, CDR1 is MNHEY, CDR2 SMNVEV (reference sequence). Trimming removed 10 bases from V and 5 bases from J, with 15 bases in between. The CDR3: CATSGGAHQPQHF. The CDR3 DNA is TGTGCCACCTCCGGGGGGGCGCATCAGCCCCAGCATTTT.

This rearrangement joins TRBV7-9 to TRBJ2-5; D is perhaps TRBD1 (5 bases). Judging by the DNA end, TRBJ2-7 fits better; the J call may be wrong. There are 15 residues in the CDR3. The germline CDR1 and CDR2 sequences are SEHNR and FQNEAQ (reference sequence). CDR3 coding DNA: TGTGCCAGCAGCTTAGTTGGGTTGGGGCGGTACGAGCAGTACTTC. Translated: CASSLVGLGRYEQYF.

The J gene is TRBJ2-2, the V gene TRBV19; D gene unclear. V lost 10 bases and J lost 5, with 17 bases in between. CDR1 is LNHDA, CDR2 SQIVND, per germline (reference sequence). The CDR3 has 14 amino acids. The DNA of the CDR3 is TGTGCCACTGCATCCCCAGGCCGGACCGGGGAGCTGTTTTTT. Its protein is CATASPGRTGELFF.

The V call is TRBV5-6, the J call TRBJ2-1; 11 bases map to TRBD2. CDR1 is SGHDT, CDR2 YYEEEE, per germline. CDR3 length: 15 residues. V shed 2 bases, J shed 6 bases, and the junction held 4 bases outside the gene matches. CDR3 loop: CASSFSGRGTNEQFF. The CDR3 nucleotides read TGTGCCAGCAGCTTTAGCGGGAGGGGAACCAATGAGCAGTTCTTC.

The V call is TRBV21-1, the J call TRBJ2-5; the table's D call of TRBD2 was not tested on the DNA. The J call is in doubt because the DNA end fits TRBJ2-7 better. TRBV21-1 is given as a pseudogene. This CDR3 contains 16 residues. The CDR3 coding sequence is TGTGCCAGCAGCAAAGAGACGCGAGGGCCTAAATACGAGCAGTACTTC. It is translated as CASSKETRGPKYEQYF.

The genes are TRBV19 and TRBJ1-2, with 7 bases aligning to TRBD1. Germline lookup yields CDR1 LNHDA and CDR2 SQIVND (reference sequence). This CDR3 is built from 13 residues. V lost 4 bases, J lost 4 bases, and 3 bases stayed unmatched. DNA of the CDR3: TGTGCCAGTAGTACCGGACAGGCCTATGGCTACACCTTC. Translation gives CASSTGQAYGYTF.

DNA of the CDR3: TGTGCCAGCAGTGACCTCATGGGGGCAGGGGGCATCGGCAATCAGCCCCAGCATTTT. Translation: CASSDLMGAGGIGNQPQHF. V gene TRBV6-1 combines with J gene TRBJ1-5; TRBD1 matches 8 bases. Unmatched junction bases numbered 15, after V lost 3 bases and J lost 2 bases. CDR3 length equals 19 residues. Germline loops: CDR1 MNHNS, CDR2 SASEGT.

The chain has TRBV21-1 and TRBJ1-1; TRBD1 reflects the table's D call only, with no check against the DNA. TRBV21-1 is termed a pseudogene. The CDR3 contains 14 residues. CDR3 sequence: CASATGVRDTEAFF. CDR3 in DNA: TGTGCCAGCGCGACAGGAGTCCGCGACACTGAAGCTTTCTTT.

Here the CDR3 reads CASSEVRMAETQYF. The CDR3 DNA is TGTGCCAGCAGTGAGGTCAGGATGGCAGAGACCCAGTACTTC. This sequence joins TRBV6-1 and TRBJ2-5; no definite D call. Germline-derived CDR1 and CDR2 are MNHNS and SASEGT. V lost 3 bases and J 4 bases, leaving 12 bases between the germline ends. This CDR3 region has 14 residues.

With regard to this clone: The same CDR3 is also encoded by other DNA sequences in this sample. The CDR3 region is CASSLGRAYEQYF. Written as DNA, the CDR3 is TGTGCCAGCAGTTTAGGGAGGGCCTACGAGCAGTACTTC. This chain uses TRBV27 with TRBJ2-7; 7 bases agree with TRBD2. Unmatched junction bases numbered 0, after V lost 2 bases and J lost 2 bases. Per germline, CDR1 MNHEY and CDR2 SMNVEV (reference sequence). This CDR3 has 13 amino acids.

This clone appeared a single time. The germline gene is not matched at one end of the junction; a read error may be the cause. In the same sample, other DNA sequences code for this CDR3. This chain links TRBV27 with TRBJ1-6, with D uncertain. Per germline, CDR1 MNHEY and CDR2 SMNVEV (reference sequence). The CDR3 has 12 amino acids. The CDR3 DNA follows: TGTGCCAGCAGTTTCTCAGATTCCCCCCTCCACTTT. This sequence encodes CASSFSDSPLHF.

This clone has a handful of counts. V usage is TRBV7-2 and J usage is TRBJ2-7, with 8 bases fitting TRBD2. The trim removed 2 bases at V and 2 bases at J, leaving 5 bases unmatched. Germline loops: CDR1 SGHTA, CDR2 FQGNSA. CDR3 length: 15 residues. The CDR3 here is CASSLSSGGAYEQYF. The CDR3, as DNA: TGTGCCAGCAGCTTAAGCTCGGGAGGGGCCTACGAGCAGTACTTC. The full variable domain, its missing parts supplied by reference TRBV7-2 and TRBJ2-7, is GAGVSQSPSNKVTEKGKDVELRCDPISGHTALYWYRQSLGQGLEFLIYFQGNSAPDKSGLPSDRFSAERTGGSVSTLTIQRTQQEDSAVYLCASSLSSGGAYEQYFGPGTRLTVT.

The chain uses TRBV9 and TRBJ1-2; 8 bases agree with TRBD1. The CDR3 sequence is 17 residues long. V was pared by 3 bases and J by 1 base, with 11 bases of the junction left unmatched. Per germline, CDR1 SGDLS and CDR2 YYNGEE. CDR3 in amino acids: CASSATGGDSDNYGYTF. The CDR3 bases are TGTGCCAGCAGCGCCACAGGGGGGGACAGCGATAACTATGGCTACACCTTC.

The chain recombines TRBV27 with TRBJ1-3; D gene unclear. The CDR3 has 14 amino acids. Germline CDR1 MNHEY, CDR2 SMNVEV (reference sequence). V gave up 8 bases and J gave up 0 bases, with 11 bases separating them. The CDR3 protein is CASGPGTSGNTIYF. The CDR3 DNA follows: TGTGCCAGCGGACCGGGAACCTCTGGAAACACCATATATTTT.

The CDR3 loop is CASSLMGGEIENTGELFF. The CDR3 DNA is TGTGCCAGCAGCTTAATGGGCGGGGAGATAGAGAACACCGGGGAGCTGTTTTTT. This chain links TRBV11-3 with TRBJ2-2, with a weak D call TRBD2 (6 bases). V lost 2 bases and J 1 base, leaving 17 bases between the germline ends. Germline V gives CDR1 SGHNT, CDR2 YENEEA. The CDR3 length is 18 residues.